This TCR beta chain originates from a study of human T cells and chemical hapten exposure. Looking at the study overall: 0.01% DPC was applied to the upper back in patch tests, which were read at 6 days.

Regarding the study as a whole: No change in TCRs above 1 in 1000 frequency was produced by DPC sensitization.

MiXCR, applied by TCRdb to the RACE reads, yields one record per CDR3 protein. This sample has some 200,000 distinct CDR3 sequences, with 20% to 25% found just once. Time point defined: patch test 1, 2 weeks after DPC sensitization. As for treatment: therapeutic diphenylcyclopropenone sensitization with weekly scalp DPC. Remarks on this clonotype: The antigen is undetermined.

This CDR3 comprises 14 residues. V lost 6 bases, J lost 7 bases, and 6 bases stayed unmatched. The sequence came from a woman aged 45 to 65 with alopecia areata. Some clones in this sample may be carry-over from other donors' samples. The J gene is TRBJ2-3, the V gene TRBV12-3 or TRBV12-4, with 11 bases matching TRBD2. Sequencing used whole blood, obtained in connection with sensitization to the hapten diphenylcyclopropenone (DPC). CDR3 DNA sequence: TGTGCCAGCAGCCAAACTAGCGGGAGTCATACGCAGTATTTT. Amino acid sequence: CASSQTSGSHTQYF.